The source of this TCR beta chain is a study of blood T cell repertoires in COVID-19. This clone has only a few counts. Generated by immunoSEQ multiplex PCR, the TCRdb table keeps only in-frame clones and is missing some. Of around 190,000 clones in the sample, less than 90% are singletons; the top ten hold 1.1%. The sample consisted of peripheral blood. This TCR derives from a man aged 25 to 40 with acute or convalescent COVID-19.

CDR3 in amino acids: CASSQSGGYGYTF. The CDR3 bases are TGTGCCAGCAGCCAGTCCGGGGGCTATGGCTACACCTTC. The chain is built from TRBV7-8 and TRBJ1-2; possibly TRBD1 for D (5 bases). V lost 5 bases to trimming and J lost 4 bases, with 11 bases between them. The CDR3 is 13 residues long. The germline V gene has CDR1 SGHVS and CDR2 FQNEAQ.